The next 19 T cell receptor beta chains were all read from a single sample in a study of blood T cells in healthy people across ages. For the second PCR, which ran for roughly 7 to 11 cycles, a sample-barcoded 5' primer and a J-beta primer mix were used. One entry per CDR3 protein results from TCRdb running MiXCR on the 5' RACE reads. Of roughly 1,000,000 distinct CDR3 sequences listed, approximately 26% are singletons. The same data also contributed to another study, on T cells of mothers and their children.

The sequenced material came from blood. These receptors all stem from a girl aged 2-10 years in good health.

This chain joins TRBV2 and TRBJ2-5; possible D gene TRBD2, 6 bases. This CDR3 spans 16 amino acids. Trimming stripped 8 bases from V and 5 bases from J, with 24 bases between. CDR1 and CDR2 (germline): SNHLY, FYNNEI. CDR3 region: CASAPWGSGRPETQYF. The CDR3 DNA sequence: TGTGCCAGCGCTCCCTGGGGTAGCGGTCGTCCTGAGACCCAGTACTTC.

The chain recombines TRBV7-2 with TRBJ1-6; D is undetermined. The V gene lost 1 base and the J gene lost 8 bases, with 9 bases spanning the gap. This CDR3 has 14 amino acids. The germline CDR1 and CDR2 sequences are SGHTA and FQGNSA. The CDR3 DNA follows: TGTGCCAGCAGCTTAGGGGCTCGGGATTCACCCCTCCACTTT. It is translated as CASSLGARDSPLHF.

CDR3: CASSLVGDSQSLYEQYF. CDR3 coding DNA: TGTGCCAGCAGCTTAGTGGGGGACAGCCAAAGTTTATACGAGCAGTACTTC. This sequence joins TRBV7-9 and TRBJ2-7; 7 bases match TRBD1. The CDR3 runs to 17 residues. The germline V gene has CDR1 SEHNR and CDR2 FQNEAQ (reference sequence). V dropped 1 base and J dropped 4; count of bases not matched to a gene: 13.

This clonotype was detected many times. One end of the junction varies from germline; a read error may be responsible. The rearrangement uses TRBV12-3 or TRBV12-4 and TRBJ1-2; D is perhaps TRBD1 (6 bases). The CDR3 is 12 amino acids. The CDR3 region is CASSLGGGGYTF. Here the CDR3 DNA reads TGTGCCAGCAGCTTAGGGGGGGGAGGCTACACCTTC.

As regards this clonotype: One junction end disagrees with the germline gene, perhaps due to a read error. The genes are TRBV14 and TRBJ2-3; the D gene is possibly TRBD2 (6 bases). The germline CDR1 and CDR2 sequences are SGHDN and FVKESK. The CDR3 runs to 12 residues. CDR3 region: CASSQAGARWVF. The CDR3 DNA reads as TGTGCCAGCAGCCAAGCGGGAGCCCGCTGGGTTTTT.

This chain joins TRBV29-1 and TRBJ2-7; the D gene is possibly TRBD1 (6 bases). The CDR3 has 15 amino acids. The germline V gene has CDR1 SQVTM and CDR2 ANQGSEA. Trimming left V 2 bases short and J 3 bases short, with 17 bases between. The CDR3 is CSVERLAGVNYEQYF. CDR3 nucleotides: TGCAGCGTTGAAAGATTGGCAGGGGTGAACTACGAGCAGTACTTC.

This clonotype was seen only a few times. The chain employs TRBV7-9 and TRBJ2-1; weak D call: TRBD1 (5 bases). V gave up 1 base and J gave up 12 bases, with 13 bases separating them. Germline CDR1 is SEHNR and CDR2 is FQNEAQ (reference sequence). The CDR3 spans 13 residues. The DNA of the CDR3 is TGTGCCAGCAGCTTAGACCCCAGGGTAGGGCAGTTCTTC. Residues: CASSLDPRVGQFF. Full variable domain (remainder filled in from reference TRBV7-9 and TRBJ2-1): DTGVSQNPRHKITKRGQNVTFRCDPISEHNRLYWYRQTLGQGPEFLTYFQNEAQLEKSRLLSDRFSAERPKGSFSTLEIQRTEQGDSAMYLCASSLDPRVGQFFGPGTRLTVL.

This clonotype was detected only a few times. The V gene is TRBV6-6, the J gene TRBJ1-3; D gene ambiguous. The CDR3 has 14 amino acids. Germline loops: CDR1 MNHNY, CDR2 SVGAGI (reference sequence). V shed 5 bases and J shed 4 bases, with 12 bases lying between them. The CDR3 protein is CASSDPTEGNTIYF. The CDR3 DNA sequence: TGTGCCAGCAGTGACCCCACGGAGGGAAACACCATATATTTT.

A few counts support this clonotype. This chain links TRBV13 with TRBJ2-3; 11 positions agree with TRBD2. The ends lost 5 bases at V and 5 bases at J; junction bases unmatched: 9. Germline V gene lookup returns CDR1 PRHDT and CDR2 FYEKMQ (reference sequence). This CDR3 has 16 amino acids. CDR3 amino acids: CASSLSGRAGGDTQYF. Written as DNA, the CDR3 is TGTGCCAGCAGCCTTAGCGGGAGGGCCGGAGGAGATACGCAGTATTTT.

The chain carries TRBV20-1 and TRBJ2-5, with 10 bases lining up with TRBD2. Germline V gene lookup returns CDR1 DFQATT and CDR2 SNEGSKA (reference sequence). The CDR3 totals 15 residues. V shed 6 bases and J 5 bases; nucleotides not matched to a gene: 12. Here the CDR3 reads CSADQAGGHGETQYF. The DNA of the CDR3 is TGCAGTGCCGACCAAGCGGGAGGGCACGGGGAGACCCAGTACTTC.

This clonotype was counted only a few times. The chain recombines TRBV11-2 with TRBJ2-7; D perhaps matches TRBD1 (6 bases). Trimming left V 0 bases short and J 7 bases short, with 13 bases between. CDR1 SGHAT and CDR2 FQNNGV come from the germline V gene. CDR3 length equals 14 residues. CDR3 bases: TGTGCCAGCAGCTTAGACGGCGGACAGAGTGAGCAGTACTTC. Amino acids: CASSLDGGQSEQYF.

This chain uses TRBV6-2 or TRBV6-3 with TRBJ2-3; D ambiguous. Trimming took 2 bases from V and 2 from J, leaving 11 bases between them. CDR3 length: 15 residues. From germline, CDR1 is MNHEY and CDR2 SVGEGT. Here the CDR3 DNA reads TGTGCCAGCAGTTACGGGCTATCTCCCACAGATACGCAGTATTTT. As protein: CASSYGLSPTDTQYF.

This clonotype appeared a single time. This chain uses TRBV6-5 with TRBJ1-6; D is uncertain. The V and J ends lost 6 bases and 10 bases respectively, with 10 bases between them. Germline CDR1 and CDR2: MNHEY and SVGAGI. The CDR3 runs to 12 residues. CDR3 amino acids: CASRTGFSPLHF. The DNA for the CDR3 is TGTGCCAGCAGGACCGGATTCTCACCCCTCCACTTT.

This clonotype occurred a few times. The CDR3 DNA is TGTGCCAGCCATCCCCAGGGATCGGGAAACACCATATATTTT. It specifies CASHPQGSGNTIYF. V usage is TRBV6-5 and J usage is TRBJ1-3; D is perhaps TRBD1 (5 bases). With 8 bases removed from V and 4 bases from J, the gap between germline ends came to 15 bases. Germline-derived CDR1 and CDR2 are MNHEY and SVGAGI. The CDR3 sequence is 14 residues long.

The V call is TRBV28, the J call TRBJ2-3, with 10 bases fitting TRBD1. V lost 6 bases to trimming and J lost 2 bases; unmatched junction nucleotides: 11. The CDR3 has 17 residues. The V gene's germline CDR1 is MDHEN and CDR2 SYDVKM. The DNA of the CDR3 is TGTGCCAGCAGCCCCAGGACAGGGGGGGACCCCACAGATACGCAGTATTTT. Protein sequence: CASSPRTGGDPTDTQYF. Filled out from reference TRBV28 and TRBJ2-3, the complete variable domain reads DVKVTQSSRYLVKRTGEKVFLECVQDMDHENMFWYRQDPGLGLRLIYFSYDVKMKEKGDIPEGYSVSREKKERFSLILESASTNQTSMYLCASSPRTGGDPTDTQYFGPGTRLTVL.

The V call is TRBV5-4, the J call TRBJ1-2, with TRBD1 identical over 7 bases. The CDR3 sequence is 18 residues long. Germline CDR1 and CDR2: SGHNT and YYREEE (reference sequence). V gave up 0 bases and J gave up 5 bases; unmatched junction bases: 16. The CDR3 loop reads CASSLAKQGPSATYGYTF. CDR3 nucleotides: TGTGCCAGCAGCTTGGCGAAACAGGGGCCCTCCGCCACGTATGGCTACACCTTC. The variable domain in full, with the rest retrieved from reference TRBV5-4 and TRBJ1-2, is ETGVTQSPTHLIKTRGQQVTLRCSSQSGHNTVSWYQQALGQGPQFIFQYYREEENGRGNFPPRFSGLQFPNYSSELNVNALELDDSALYLCASSLAKQGPSATYGYTFGSGTRLTVV.

In nucleotides, the CDR3 is TGTGCCAGCAGCTTTTTTCTTACTAGCGGGAGTACGAATGAGCAGTTCTTC. Amino acids: CASSFFLTSGSTNEQFF. The chain couples TRBV7-9 to TRBJ2-5; 11 nucleotides match TRBD2. The closer fit of TRBJ2-1 to the DNA end suggests the J call may be wrong. Germline CDR1 is SEHNR and CDR2 is FQNEAQ (reference sequence). The CDR3 is 17 amino acids.

This clonotype was counted between two and nine times. The J gene is TRBJ2-4, the V gene TRBV7-9; D is perhaps TRBD1 (5 bases). Trimming cost V 5 bases and J 0 bases, with 17 bases left between them. Germline lookup yields CDR1 SEHNR and CDR2 FQNEAQ (reference sequence). This CDR3 is 17 amino acids long. The CDR3 coding sequence is TGTGCCAGCAGCCCCCAAACAGGCCCCGGAGCCAAAAACATTCAGTACTTC. The encoded protein is CASSPQTGPGAKNIQYF.

The chain links TRBV3-1 to TRBJ1-1, with D possibly being TRBD1 (6 bases). The CDR3 has 15 residues. Trimming took 1 base from V and 4 from J, leaving 13 bases between them. Germline CDR1 is LGHDT and CDR2 is YNNKEL (reference sequence). The CDR3 coding sequence is TGTGCCAGCAGCCAAGCTCCAGGGGTGGGCACTGAAGCTTTCTTT. Its protein is CASSQAPGVGTEAFF.